The clone carrying this T cell receptor beta chain was counted a single time. The record originates from a study of shared clonotypes between healthy human individuals. Division of CD4+ cells produced a CD45RA+ naive subset and a CD45RA-negative memory subset. The CDR3 contains 16 residues. The V gene end was trimmed by 7 bases and the J gene end by 3 bases; junction bases not matched to a gene: 13. CDR1 and CDR2 (germline): MDHEN, SYDVKM. Here immunoSEQ multiplex PCR was the method, and the copy in TCRdb shows in-frame clones only, minus some. Of around 1.1 million clones listed, approximately 77% were seen once; the top ten hold roughly 0.82%.

The clonotype comes from a man between 18 and 29 years old in good health. Some clones in this sample may be carry-over from other donors' samples. Material for sequencing was memory CD4+ T cells from PBMCs. The subset is: CD45RA-negative fraction. The gene calls are TRBV28 and TRBJ2-7; the match to TRBD1 covers 9 bases. The CDR3 DNA sequence: TGTGCCAGCATCCTAGGAGGCGGGACAGGGCTCTACGAGCAGTACTTC. The encoded protein is CASILGGGTGLYEQYF. Full variable domain (outside the CDR3, taken from reference TRBV28 and TRBJ2-7): DVKVTQSSRYLVKRTGEKVFLECVQDMDHENMFWYRQDPGLGLRLIYFSYDVKMKEKGDIPEGYSVSREKKERFSLILESASTNQTSMYLCASILGGGTGLYEQYFGPGTRLTVT.